The source of this T cell receptor beta chain is a study of shared clonotypes between healthy human individuals. Across the study: Per-donor plates numbered three CD4 naive, three CD4 memory, two CD8 naive and one CD8 memory. General study findings and limits: Even with large depth, rarefaction showed that sorted-subset sequencing was incomplete. Among donors, sharing of clonotypes was expected to be affected by sequencing depth.

With 1 base removed from V and 3 bases from J, the gap between germline ends came to 16 bases. The CDR3 has 16 residues. Germline loops: CDR1 MNHEY, CDR2 SMNVEV (reference sequence). It was across several immunoSEQ plates that each subset's genomic DNA was evenly split. Libraries were prepared by immunoSEQ multiplex PCR; TCRdb keeps only in-frame clonotypes and omits some of them. The data contain roughly 890,000 clones, about 92% of them singletons. About this clone itself: Its target is not known.

The naive CD8 population came from CD45RO-negative cells selected for CCR7, without terminally differentiated effector memory CD45RA+ cells. The sequencing input was naive CD8+ T cells sorted from blood. The chain has TRBV27 and TRBJ2-7; a weak D match, TRBD2 (6 bases). The origin of this receptor is a man aged 25 to 45 in good health. CDR3 nucleotides: TGTGCCAGCAGTTTATTCGCGGGACCCTTAGACTACGAGCAGTACTTC. Amino acid sequence: CASSLFAGPLDYEQYF.